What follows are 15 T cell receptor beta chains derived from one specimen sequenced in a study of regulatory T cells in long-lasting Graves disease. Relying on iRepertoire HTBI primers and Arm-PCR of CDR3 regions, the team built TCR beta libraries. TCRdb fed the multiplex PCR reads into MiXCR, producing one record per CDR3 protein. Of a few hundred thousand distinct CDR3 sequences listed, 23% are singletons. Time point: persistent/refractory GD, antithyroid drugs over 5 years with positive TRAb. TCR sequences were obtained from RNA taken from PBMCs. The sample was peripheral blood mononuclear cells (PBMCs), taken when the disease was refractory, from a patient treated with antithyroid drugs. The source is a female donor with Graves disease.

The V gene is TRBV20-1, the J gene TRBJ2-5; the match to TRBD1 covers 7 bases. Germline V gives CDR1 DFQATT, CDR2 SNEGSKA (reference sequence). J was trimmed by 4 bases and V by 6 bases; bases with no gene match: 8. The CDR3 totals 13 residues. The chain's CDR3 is CSAETGDAETQYF. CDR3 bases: TGCAGTGCCGAAACAGGGGACGCAGAGACCCAGTACTTC.

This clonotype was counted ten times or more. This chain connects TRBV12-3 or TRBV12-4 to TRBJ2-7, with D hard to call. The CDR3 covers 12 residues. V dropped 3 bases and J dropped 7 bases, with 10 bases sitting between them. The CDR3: CASSFFQGEQYF. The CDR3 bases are TGTGCCAGCAGTTTTTTCCAAGGGGAGCAGTACTTC.

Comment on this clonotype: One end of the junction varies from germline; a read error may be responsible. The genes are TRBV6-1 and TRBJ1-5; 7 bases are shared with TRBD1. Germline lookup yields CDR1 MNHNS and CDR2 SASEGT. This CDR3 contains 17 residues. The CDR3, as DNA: TGTGCCAGCAGTGCGCCCCGACAGGGTGTAAGCAATCAGCTCCAGCATTTT. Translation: CASSAPRQGVSNQLQHF.

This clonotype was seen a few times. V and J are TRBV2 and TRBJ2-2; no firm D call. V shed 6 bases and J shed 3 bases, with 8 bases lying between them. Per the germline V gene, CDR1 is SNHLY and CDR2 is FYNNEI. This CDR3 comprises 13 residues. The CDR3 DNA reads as TGTGCCAGCAGGCTCGAGGACACCGGGGAGCTGTTTTTT. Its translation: CASRLEDTGELFF.

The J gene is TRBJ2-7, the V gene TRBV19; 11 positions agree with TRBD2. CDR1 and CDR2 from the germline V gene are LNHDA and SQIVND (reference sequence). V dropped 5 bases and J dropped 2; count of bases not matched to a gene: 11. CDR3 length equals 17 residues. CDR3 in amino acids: CASSLGTSGAFPYEQYF. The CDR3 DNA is TGTGCCAGTAGTTTGGGGACTAGCGGAGCCTTCCCCTACGAGCAGTACTTC.

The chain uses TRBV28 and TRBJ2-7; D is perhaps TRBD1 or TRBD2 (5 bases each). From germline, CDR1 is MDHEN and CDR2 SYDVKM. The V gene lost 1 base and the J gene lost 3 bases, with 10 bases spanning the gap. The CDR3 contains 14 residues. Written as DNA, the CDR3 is TGTGCCAGCAGTTTATTAGGGGAGCACTACGAGCAGTACTTC. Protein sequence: CASSLLGEHYEQYF. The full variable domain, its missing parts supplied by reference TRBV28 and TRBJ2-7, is DVKVTQSSRYLVKRTGEKVFLECVQDMDHENMFWYRQDPGLGLRLIYFSYDVKMKEKGDIPEGYSVSREKKERFSLILESASTNQTSMYLCASSLLGEHYEQYFGPGTRLTVT.

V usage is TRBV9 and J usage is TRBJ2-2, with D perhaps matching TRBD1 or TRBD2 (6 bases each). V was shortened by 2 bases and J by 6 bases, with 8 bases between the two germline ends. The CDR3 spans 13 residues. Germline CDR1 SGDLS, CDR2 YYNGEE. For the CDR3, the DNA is TGTGCCAGCAGCGTGGGGGGCCCCGGGGAGCTGTTTTTT. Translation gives CASSVGGPGELFF.

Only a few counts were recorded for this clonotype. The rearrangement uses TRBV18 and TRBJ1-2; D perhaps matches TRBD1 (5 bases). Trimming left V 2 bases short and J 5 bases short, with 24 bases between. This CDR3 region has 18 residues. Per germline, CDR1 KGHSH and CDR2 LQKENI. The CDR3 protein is CASSPNSKGRGRRYGYTF. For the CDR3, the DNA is TGTGCCAGCTCACCAAACTCAAAGGGGAGGGGCCGGCGTTATGGCTACACCTTC.

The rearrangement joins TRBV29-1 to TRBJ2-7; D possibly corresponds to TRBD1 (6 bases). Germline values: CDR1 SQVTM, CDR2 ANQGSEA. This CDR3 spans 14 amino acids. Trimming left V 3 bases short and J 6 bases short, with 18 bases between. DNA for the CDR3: TGCAGCGTTGATGAGGGGGACCGTCCCTCCGAGCAGTACTTC. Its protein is CSVDEGDRPSEQYF.

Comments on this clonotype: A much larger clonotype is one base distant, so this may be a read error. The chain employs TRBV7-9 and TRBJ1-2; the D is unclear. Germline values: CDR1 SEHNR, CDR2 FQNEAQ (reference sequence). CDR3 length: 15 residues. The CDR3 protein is CVSSFPRTSNYGYTF. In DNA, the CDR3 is TGTGTCAGCAGCTTTCCCCGGACCTCTAACTATGGCTACACCTTC.

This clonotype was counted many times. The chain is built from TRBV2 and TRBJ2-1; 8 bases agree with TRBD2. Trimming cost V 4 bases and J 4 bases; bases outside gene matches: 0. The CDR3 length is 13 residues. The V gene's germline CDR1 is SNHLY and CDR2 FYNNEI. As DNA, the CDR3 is TGTGCCAGCAGTGGACTAGCGTACAATGAGCAGTTCTTC. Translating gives CASSGLAYNEQFF.

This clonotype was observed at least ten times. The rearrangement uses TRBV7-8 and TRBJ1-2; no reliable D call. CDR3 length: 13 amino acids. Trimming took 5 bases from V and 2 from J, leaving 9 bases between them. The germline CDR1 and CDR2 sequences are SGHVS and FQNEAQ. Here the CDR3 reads CASSTAGNYGYTF. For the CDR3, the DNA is TGTGCCAGCAGCACAGCGGGGAACTATGGCTACACCTTC.

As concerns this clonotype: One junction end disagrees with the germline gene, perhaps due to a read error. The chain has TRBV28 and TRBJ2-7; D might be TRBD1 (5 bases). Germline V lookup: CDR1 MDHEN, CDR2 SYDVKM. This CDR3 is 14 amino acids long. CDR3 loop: CASRSIQDSYGQYF. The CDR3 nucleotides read TGTGCCAGCAGATCCATACAGGATTCCTACGGGCAGTACTTC.

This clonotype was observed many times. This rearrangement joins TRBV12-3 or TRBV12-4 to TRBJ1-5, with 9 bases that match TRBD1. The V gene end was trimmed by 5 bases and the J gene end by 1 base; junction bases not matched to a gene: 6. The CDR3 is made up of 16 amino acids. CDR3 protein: CASSAEQGASNQPQHF. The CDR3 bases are TGTGCCAGCAGTGCGGAACAGGGGGCAAGCAATCAGCCCCAGCATTTT.

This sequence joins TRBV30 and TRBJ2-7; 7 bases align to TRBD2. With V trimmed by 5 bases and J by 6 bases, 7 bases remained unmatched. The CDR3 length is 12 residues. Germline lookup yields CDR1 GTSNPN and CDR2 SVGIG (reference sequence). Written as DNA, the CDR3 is TGTGCCTGGTCCCCCGGGGGGATCGAGCAGTACTTC. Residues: CAWSPGGIEQYF.